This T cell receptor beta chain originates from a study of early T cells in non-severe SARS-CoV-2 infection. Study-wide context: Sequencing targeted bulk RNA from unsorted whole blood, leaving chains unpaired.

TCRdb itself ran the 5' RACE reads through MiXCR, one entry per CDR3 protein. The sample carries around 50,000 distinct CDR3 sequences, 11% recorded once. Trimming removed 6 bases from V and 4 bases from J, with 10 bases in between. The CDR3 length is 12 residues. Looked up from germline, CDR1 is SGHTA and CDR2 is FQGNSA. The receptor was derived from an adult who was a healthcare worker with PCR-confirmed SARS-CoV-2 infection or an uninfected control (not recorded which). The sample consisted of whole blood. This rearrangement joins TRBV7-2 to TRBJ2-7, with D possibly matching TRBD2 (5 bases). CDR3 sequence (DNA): TGTGCCAGCAGACTAGAAAGGTACGAGCAGTACTTC. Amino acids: CASRLERYEQYF.